Below, 16 T cell receptor beta chains from the same sample are listed, as sequenced in a study of blood T cell repertoires in COVID-19. The protocol was immunoSEQ multiplex PCR, while the TCRdb copy is restricted to in-frame clones and leaves out a portion. The sample has tens of thousands of clones; approximately 82% are singletons. The specimen was peripheral blood. The source of these receptors is a human donor in a cohort sampled during active COVID-19.

The chain links TRBV6-2 or TRBV6-3 to TRBJ2-3; 8 nucleotides match TRBD2. The V gene's germline CDR1 is MNHEY and CDR2 SVGEGT. The length of the CDR3 is 16 residues. The V and J ends lost 2 bases and 3 bases, in that order; junction bases with no gene match: 7. CDR3 residues: CASSYRGLAYTDTQYF. CDR3 DNA sequence: TGTGCCAGCAGTTACCGCGGACTAGCATATACAGATACGCAGTATTTT.

The chain carries TRBV10-1 and TRBJ2-7; TRBD1 matches at 9 bases. The V gene's germline CDR1 is WNHNN and CDR2 SYGVQD (reference sequence). V shed 0 bases, J shed 3 bases, and the junction held 6 bases outside the gene matches. The CDR3 is 16 residues long. CDR3 DNA: TGCGCCAGCAGTGAGTCTGTGGGACAGGGAAGCTACGAGCAGTACTTC. It codes for CASSESVGQGSYEQYF.

By proportion, this clone is medium-sized (0.01 to 0.1%). This chain uses TRBV4-2 with TRBJ2-2; 8 nucleotides agree with TRBD2. This CDR3 is 16 amino acids long. The V and J ends lost 3 bases and 6 bases, in that order; junction bases with no gene match: 9. In germline, CDR1 is LGHNA, CDR2 YNFKEQ. The CDR3 DNA reads TGTGCCAGCAGCCAGTCACTAGCGGATAAAGCCGGGGAGCTGTTTTTT. It is translated as CASSQSLADKAGELFF.

The chain uses TRBV11-2 and TRBJ2-2; a possible D gene is TRBD2 (5 bases). The V end was cut by 5 bases, the J end by 13 bases, with 26 bases between. CDR3 length equals 16 residues. CDR1 and CDR2 (germline): SGHAT, FQNNGV. The CDR3 DNA follows: TGTGCCAGCAGCCCTACCGGGGTGCGACCCCCACCATCGCTGTTTTTT. This gives the protein CASSPTGVRPPPSLFF. Filled out from reference TRBV11-2 and TRBJ2-2, the complete variable domain reads EAGVAQSPRYKIIEKRQSVAFWCNPISGHATLYWYQQILGQGPKLLIQFQNNGVVDDSQLPKDRFSAERLKGVDSTLKIQPAKLEDSAVYLCASSPTGVRPPPSLFFGEGSRLTVL.

Worth noting for this clone: Germline is not matched at one junction end, which may reflect a read error. The J gene is TRBJ2-2, the V gene TRBV7-9, with D perhaps TRBD1 (5 bases). The CDR3 has 15 amino acids. The germline V gene encodes CDR1 SEHNR and CDR2 FQNEAQ (reference sequence). CDR3 residues: CRAVRKAGKSGELFF. The CDR3 nucleotides read TGCCGCGCGGTCCGTAAGGCAGGGAAATCCGGGGAGCTGTTTTTT.

The chain uses TRBV6-5 and TRBJ1-2; 7 nucleotides align to TRBD1. V was pared by 6 bases and J by 4 bases, with 8 bases of the junction left unmatched. CDR1 is MNHEY and CDR2 is SVGAGI in the germline V gene. This CDR3 is built from 14 residues. The DNA for the CDR3 is TGTGCCAGCAGCTCAAGGACAGGCCCCTATGGCTACACCTTC. This translates into CASSSRTGPYGYTF.

The chain recombines TRBV4-2 with TRBJ2-1; 9 bases fit TRBD2. CDR1 is LGHNA, CDR2 YNFKEQ, per germline. V was pared by 0 bases and J by 8 bases, with 5 bases of the junction left unmatched. CDR3 size: 15 residues. This CDR3 reads CASSQERGGLDEQFF. In nucleotides, the CDR3 is TGTGCCAGCAGCCAAGAGCGGGGGGGCCTAGATGAGCAGTTCTTC.

The genes are TRBV3-1 (or the pseudogene TRBV3-2) and TRBJ1-5; weak D call: TRBD1 (6 bases). The CDR3 loop spans 16 amino acids. V was shortened by 4 bases and J by 6 bases, with 19 bases between the two germline ends. Germline values: CDR1 LGHDT, CDR2 YNNKEL (reference sequence). CDR3 sequence: CASSPTSTGVGQPQHF. Written as DNA, the CDR3 is TGTGCCAGCAGCCCGACTTCGACAGGTGTAGGTCAGCCCCAGCATTTT.

V and J are TRBV7-9 and TRBJ2-1, with D possibly being TRBD2 (6 bases). The CDR3 is 16 amino acids. V lost 1 base, J lost 12 bases, and 22 bases lay in between. Germline V gives CDR1 SEHNR, CDR2 FQNEAQ (reference sequence). The DNA for the CDR3 is TGTGCCAGCAGCTTAGAGGTCGGGGACTTCCCTCGGGGGCAGTTCTTC. The encoded protein is CASSLEVGDFPRGQFF.

The CDR3 coding sequence is TGTGCCAGCAGTTCCCCTCACACAGGGGGATTCGAAAAACTGTTTTTT. Its protein is CASSSPHTGGFEKLFF. The chain recombines TRBV27 with TRBJ1-4; 8 nucleotides agree with TRBD1. CDR1 MNHEY and CDR2 SMNVEV come from the germline V gene (reference sequence). The J segment lost 8 bases and the V segment lost 4 bases, leaving 12 bases of the junction unmatched. This CDR3 comprises 16 residues.

The chain combines TRBV5-1 with TRBJ2-1; 9 bases agree with TRBD2. CDR1 is SGHRS, CDR2 YFSETQ, per germline. The V segment lost 2 bases and the J segment 7 bases; nucleotides outside the gene matches: 13. The CDR3 covers 17 residues. The CDR3 DNA reads TGCGCCAGCAGCTTACCGCCGCGGGGGGGAGTTAATAATGAGCAGTTCTTC. Its translation is CASSLPPRGGVNNEQFF.

DNA of the CDR3: TGTGCCAGCAGTTTAGAAGGGACTCCCACTTTAACCTACAATGAGCAGTTCTTC. This gives the protein CASSLEGTPTLTYNEQFF. The chain employs TRBV27 and TRBJ2-1, with D perhaps matching TRBD2 (6 bases). The V end lost 2 bases, the J end lost 2 bases, and 19 bases lay between the germline ends. This CDR3 spans 18 amino acids. Germline V lookup: CDR1 MNHEY, CDR2 SMNVEV (reference sequence).

This sequence joins TRBV7-4 and TRBJ2-3, with D possibly being TRBD2 (6 bases). The germline V and J ends were trimmed by 7 bases and 0 bases, with 8 bases remaining between them. CDR3 size: 13 residues. Germline V lookup: CDR1 SGHVT, CDR2 SQSDAQ. CDR3 coding DNA: TGTGCCAGCATAGCGGCTAGCACAGATACGCAGTATTTT. It codes for CASIAASTDTQYF.

The rearrangement links TRBV29-1 to TRBJ1-3; D ambiguous. Germline CDR1 is SQVTM and CDR2 is ANQGSEA. V gave up 4 bases and J gave up 0 bases, with 13 bases separating them. This CDR3 is 15 amino acids long. CDR3 region: CSVAASGHSGNTIYF. CDR3 DNA: TGCAGCGTTGCCGCGTCAGGCCACTCTGGAAACACCATATATTTT.

This clone appeared a few times. This rearrangement joins TRBV29-1 to TRBJ2-1; the D gene is possibly TRBD1 (8 bases). The CDR3 sequence is 11 residues long. CDR1 SQVTM and CDR2 ANQGSEA come from the germline V gene. V dropped 6 bases and J dropped 9 bases, with 12 bases sitting between them. CDR3 coding DNA: TGCAGCGTCTACAGGGGGGGTGAGCAGTTCTTC. Translated: CSVYRGGEQFF.

J is TRBJ2-3 and V is TRBV19, with TRBD1 matching 9 bases. This CDR3 is 16 amino acids long. Germline loops: CDR1 LNHDA, CDR2 SQIVND (reference sequence). V dropped 1 base and J dropped 1; count of bases not matched to a gene: 3. DNA of the CDR3: TGTGCCAGTAGTATAGGGACAGGGGTTGGCACAGATACGCAGTATTTT. This encodes CASSIGTGVGTDTQYF. Drawing the rest from reference TRBV19 and TRBJ2-3, the complete variable domain is DGGITQSPKYLFRKEGQNVTLSCEQNLNHDAMYWYRQDPGQGLRLIYYSQIVNDFQKGDIAEGYSVSREKKESFPLTVTSAQKNPTAFYLCASSIGTGVGTDTQYFGPGTRLTVL.